Each of the 15 T cell receptor beta chains below was sequenced from the same sample in a study of shared clonotypes between healthy human individuals. Sequenced by immunoSEQ multiplex PCR; TCRdb stores in-frame clones only, minus some. The sample has about 580,000 clones; 95% to 98% are singletons. Only CD45RO-negative cells positively selected for CCR7 counted as naive CD8 cells, so terminally differentiated effector memory CD45RA+ cells were excluded. The sequencing sample was made of naive CD8+ T cells sorted from blood. The source is a man aged 25-40 years in good health.

The genes are TRBV15 and TRBJ2-2, with unresolved D. V dropped 3 bases and J dropped 0 bases, with 8 bases sitting between them. CDR1 LNHNV and CDR2 YYDKDF come from the germline V gene (reference sequence). CDR3 length equals 15 residues. CDR3: CATSRPGSNTGELFF. CDR3 DNA sequence: TGTGCCACCAGCAGGCCAGGTTCGAACACCGGGGAGCTGTTTTTT. The whole variable domain, remainder taken from reference TRBV15 and TRBJ2-2, is DAMVIQNPRYQVTQFGKPVTLSCSQTLNHNVMYWYQQKSSQAPKLLFHYYDKDFNNEADTPDNFQSRRPNTSFCFLDIRSPGLGDTAMYLCATSRPGSNTGELFFGEGSRLTVL.

This clone was observed once. V usage is TRBV2 and J usage is TRBJ1-2; 7 bases line up with TRBD1. The CDR3 contains 15 residues. CDR1 is SNHLY, CDR2 FYNNEI, per germline. V lost 0 bases and J lost 4; bases outside the gene matches: 5. The CDR3 nucleotides read TGTGCCAGCAGTGAAGCCCTCGGGACAGTCTATGGCTACACCTTC. Its protein product is CASSEALGTVYGYTF.

The J gene is TRBJ2-1, the V gene TRBV7-9; the D gene is possibly TRBD2 (5 bases). V was pared by 4 bases and J by 5 bases, with 12 bases between. Looked up from germline, CDR1 is SEHNR and CDR2 is FQNEAQ (reference sequence). The CDR3 spans 14 residues. DNA for the CDR3: TGTGCCAGCAGCTCCTCGACCGGGAACAATGAGCAGTTCTTC. It codes for CASSSSTGNNEQFF.

The rearrangement links TRBV27 to TRBJ2-3; D remains unclear. The V gene's germline CDR1 is MNHEY and CDR2 SMNVEV (reference sequence). The germline V and J ends were trimmed by 5 bases and 3 bases, with 9 bases remaining between them. The CDR3 length is 13 residues. CDR3 in amino acids: CASSTWRTDTQYF. The CDR3 nucleotides read TGTGCCAGCAGTACCTGGAGAACAGATACGCAGTATTTT.

J is TRBJ2-1 and V is TRBV5-6; unclear D gene. Trimming removed 1 base from V and 4 bases from J, with 9 bases in between. Germline assignment: CDR1 SGHDT and CDR2 YYEEEE. This CDR3 contains 14 residues. The CDR3 DNA is TGTGCCAGCAGCTTGACCAACGGATACAATGAGCAGTTCTTC. The encoded protein is CASSLTNGYNEQFF.

Regarding this clone: Additional DNA sequences in this sample encode the identical CDR3. The J gene is TRBJ1-1, the V gene TRBV10-3; D perhaps matches TRBD1 (5 bases). This CDR3 is 11 amino acids long. Between the trimmed V and J ends, which lost 2 bases and 8 bases, there was a span of 6 bases. In germline, CDR1 is ENHRY, CDR2 SYGVKD. CDR3 nucleotides: TGTGCCATCAGTGAGGGACAAGAAGCTTTCTTT. It encodes CAISEGQEAFF.

The chain has TRBV27 and TRBJ2-3, with a possible D match to TRBD1 (5 bases). Germline lookup yields CDR1 MNHEY and CDR2 SMNVEV (reference sequence). This CDR3 has 15 amino acids. Trimming pared 5 bases from V and 2 bases from J, leaving 14 bases between. CDR3 sequence (DNA): TGTGCCAGCAGTCCAAGGGCCAGGGCCACAGATACGCAGTATTTT. Translated: CASSPRARATDTQYF.

The V gene is TRBV27, the J gene TRBJ1-1; 8 positions match TRBD1. The CDR3 contains 15 residues. The V segment lost 8 bases and the J segment 1 base; nucleotides outside the gene matches: 9. Germline V gene data show CDR1 as MNHEY and CDR2 as SMNVEV (reference sequence). DNA for the CDR3: TGTGCCAGCCGATCCCGGACAGGGAGGAACACTGAAGCTTTCTTT. It translates to CASRSRTGRNTEAFF.

This clone was seen once. The chain uses TRBV5-1 and TRBJ2-7, with 9 bases that match TRBD2. The V and J ends lost 4 bases and 2 bases, in that order; junction bases with no gene match: 13. Germline CDR1 and CDR2: SGHRS and YFSETQ. The CDR3 has 17 residues. Here the CDR3 DNA reads TGCGCCAGCAGCCGCAAACGAGCGGGAGGTACAACCTACGAGCAGTACTTC. This encodes CASSRKRAGGTTYEQYF.

V gene TRBV30 combines with J gene TRBJ2-3; 10 nucleotides agree with TRBD2. CDR3 length: 14 amino acids. V dropped 1 base and J dropped 5; count of bases not matched to a gene: 3. Germline V lookup: CDR1 GTSNPN, CDR2 SVGIG (reference sequence). The CDR3 region has the DNA TGTGCCTGGAGTGAGAGCGGGGGGGGAGATACGCAGTATTTT. Amino acid sequence: CAWSESGGGDTQYF.

The chain links TRBV5-5 to TRBJ2-3; D is undetermined. CDR3 length: 12 residues. Between the trimmed V and J ends, which lost 1 base and 4 bases, there was a span of 4 bases. Per the germline V gene, CDR1 is SGHKS and CDR2 is YYEKEE (reference sequence). CDR3 protein: CASSLTSDTQYF. CDR3 nucleotides: TGTGCCAGCAGCTTGACGTCAGATACGCAGTATTTT.

This sequence joins TRBV4-1 and TRBJ2-7, with D possibly being TRBD1 (6 bases). Germline CDR1 and CDR2: MGHRA and YSYEKL. Trimming stripped 0 bases from V and 2 bases from J, with 11 bases between. The CDR3 loop spans 15 amino acids. CDR3 sequence (DNA): TGCGCCAGCAGCCAAGATCAGGGGCGCGCCTACGAGCAGTACTTC. It specifies CASSQDQGRAYEQYF.

This clone showed up just a few times. An end of the junction does not agree with germline; a read error may underlie this. V and J are TRBV28 and TRBJ1-5, with a tentative D call TRBD1 (5 bases). The germline CDR1 and CDR2 sequences are MDHEN and SYDVKM. CDR3 length: 14 residues. The CDR3 is CASSYDRSSQPQHF. CDR3 DNA: TGTGCCAGCAGTTATGACAGAAGCAGTCAGCCCCAGCATTTT. Using reference TRBV28 and TRBJ1-5 for the parts outside the CDR3, the full variable domain is DVKVTQSSRYLVKRTGEKVFLECVQDMDHENMFWYRQDPGLGLRLIYFSYDVKMKEKGDIPEGYSVSREKKERFSLILESASTNQTSMYLCASSYDRSSQPQHFGDGTRLSIL.

The V call is TRBV5-6, the J call TRBJ2-1; D is perhaps TRBD2 (6 bases). Germline CDR1 is SGHDT and CDR2 is YYEEEE. The CDR3 totals 12 residues. Trimming pared 0 bases from V and 14 bases from J, leaving 12 bases between. CDR3 sequence reads: CASSLAPGEEFF. In DNA, the CDR3 is TGTGCCAGCAGCTTGGCCCCGGGAGAGGAGTTCTTC.

The CDR3 coding sequence is TGTGCCAGCAGCCCATCCGTGAACACTGAAGCTTTCTTT. Translated: CASSPSVNTEAFF. V and J are TRBV11-2 and TRBJ1-1; D remains unclear. From germline, CDR1 is SGHAT and CDR2 FQNNGV. The CDR3 runs 13 residues. The germline V and J ends were trimmed by 5 bases and 0 bases, with 7 bases remaining between them.